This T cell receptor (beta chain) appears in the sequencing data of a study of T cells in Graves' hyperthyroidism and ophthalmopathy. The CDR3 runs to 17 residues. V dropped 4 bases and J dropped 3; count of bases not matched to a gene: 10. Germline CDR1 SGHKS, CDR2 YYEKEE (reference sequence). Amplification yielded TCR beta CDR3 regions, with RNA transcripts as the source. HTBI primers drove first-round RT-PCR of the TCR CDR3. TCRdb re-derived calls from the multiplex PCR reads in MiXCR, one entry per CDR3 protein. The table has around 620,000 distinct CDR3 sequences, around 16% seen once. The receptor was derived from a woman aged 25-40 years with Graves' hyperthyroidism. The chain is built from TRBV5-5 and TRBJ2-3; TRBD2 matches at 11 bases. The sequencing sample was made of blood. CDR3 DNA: TGTGCCAGCAGCCCCTCTGGGCTAGCGGGAGGAACAGATACGCAGTATTTT. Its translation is CASSPSGLAGGTDTQYF.